The 7 T cell receptor beta chains below all came from one sample that was sequenced in a study of neurological immune-mediated disorders. TCRdb reanalysed the 5' RACE reads using MiXCR and keeps one entry per CDR3 protein. The sample holds about 31,000 distinct CDR3 sequences, just over 4% seen once. Sequenced input: CD4+ T cells from blood. These TCRs come from a woman aged 40 to 50 in good health.

This clonotype was counted many times. This chain uses TRBV6-1 with TRBJ2-3; D gene ambiguous. Per germline, CDR1 MNHNS and CDR2 SASEGT. Trimming pared 5 bases from V and 6 bases from J, leaving 12 bases between. This CDR3 spans 13 amino acids. The CDR3 loop is CASSWTLGDTQYF. DNA for the CDR3: TGTGCCAGCAGTTGGACCTTGGGGGATACGCAGTATTTT.

This clonotype showed up many times. Here the CDR3 DNA reads TGCGCCAGCAGCCAAGAACGGGGACTAGCGGGAGGGCCAGACACAGATACGCAGTATTTT. This gives the protein CASSQERGLAGGPDTDTQYF. V and J are TRBV4-1 and TRBJ2-3; 16 bases agree with TRBD2. Germline lookup yields CDR1 MGHRA and CDR2 YSYEKL. Trimming cost V 0 bases and J 2 bases; bases outside gene matches: 8. The CDR3 spans 20 residues.

This clonotype was counted ten times or more. This sequence joins TRBV5-1 and TRBJ2-5; D is tentatively TRBD1 or TRBD2 (5 bases each). The germline CDR1 and CDR2 sequences are SGHRS and YFSETQ. Between the trimmed V and J ends, which lost 0 bases and 4 bases, there was a span of 13 bases. CDR3 size: 15 residues. The CDR3 here is CASSLVAGTIETQYF. The CDR3 bases are TGCGCCAGCAGCTTGGTAGCAGGGACGATAGAGACCCAGTACTTC. Full variable domain (rest looked up from reference TRBV5-1 and TRBJ2-5): KAGVTQTPRYLIKTRGQQVTLSCSPISGHRSVSWYQQTPGQGLQFLFEYFSETQRNKGNFPGRFSGRQFSNSRSEMNVSTLELGDSALYLCASSLVAGTIETQYFGPGTRLLVL.

This clonotype showed up many times. This rearrangement joins TRBV5-1 to TRBJ2-3, with 8 nucleotides matching TRBD2. Germline assignment: CDR1 SGHRS and CDR2 YFSETQ. The CDR3 is made up of 18 amino acids. J was trimmed by 1 base and V by 4 bases; bases with no gene match: 14. The chain's CDR3 is CASSPTQPGLGGTDTQYF. In DNA form, the CDR3 reads TGCGCCAGCAGCCCGACACAGCCGGGACTAGGAGGCACAGATACGCAGTATTTT.

This clonotype was detected many times. The chain carries TRBV27 and TRBJ2-2; the D is unclear. Trimming stripped 5 bases from V and 6 bases from J, with 16 bases between. Germline V gene lookup returns CDR1 MNHEY and CDR2 SMNVEV (reference sequence). The CDR3 covers 15 residues. The CDR3: CASSRLLGGAGELFF. The CDR3 region has the DNA TGTGCCAGCAGTCGCCTTTTGGGTGGGGCCGGGGAGCTGTTTTTT.

This clonotype showed up many times. The V gene is TRBV3-1, the J gene TRBJ2-1; a possible D gene is TRBD2 (6 bases). V shed 1 base and J shed 6 bases, with 13 bases lying between them. The CDR3 length is 15 residues. CDR1 and CDR2 (germline): LGHDT, YNNKEL (reference sequence). The CDR3 reads CASSQVGRWSNEQFF. The CDR3 DNA follows: TGTGCCAGCAGCCAAGTAGGGAGGTGGAGCAATGAGCAGTTCTTC.

This clonotype showed up many times. This chain uses TRBV14 with TRBJ1-2; maybe TRBD1 (5 bases). V lost 0 bases to trimming and J lost 8 bases, with 13 bases between them. This CDR3 has 14 residues. Germline V lookup: CDR1 SGHDN, CDR2 FVKESK. CDR3 sequence: CASSQDFRGGGYTF. The CDR3 DNA sequence: TGTGCCAGCAGCCAAGACTTCCGGGGGGGAGGCTACACCTTC.